This T cell receptor (beta chain) emerged from a study of blood T cell repertoires in COVID-19. Background on the study: Sites in the United States, Italy and Spain provided acute and convalescent COVID-19 samples.

Germline V CDR1 and CDR2: SGHAT, FQNNGV. The CDR3 has 16 amino acids. V was shortened by 3 bases and J by 1 base, with 13 bases between the two germline ends. Sequencing used immunoSEQ multiplex PCR; TCRdb keeps in-frame clones, though not all of them. Of some 490,000 clones listed, roughly 85% are singletons. The sequenced material came from peripheral blood. The V call is TRBV11-2, the J call TRBJ1-3; D is undetermined. The clonotype originates from a human donor in a cohort sampled during active COVID-19. DNA of the CDR3: TGTGCCAGCAGCTTCCTGTTATTAGAATCTGGAAACACCATATATTTT. Translating it yields CASSFLLLESGNTIYF.